The 26 T cell receptor beta chains given below trace back to one sample, sequenced in a study of lymphopenia after photon versus proton radiotherapy. Only in-frame clones appear in the TCRdb table, and some are missing; sequencing was by immunoSEQ multiplex PCR. The sample contains 25,000 to 35,000 clones, around nine tenths of which appear only once. The input for sequencing was peripheral blood, taken from a patient treated with proton-based radiotherapy. The receptors were gathered from a woman in her sixties or seventies with cholangiocarcinoma. Some clones in this sample may be carry-over from other donors' samples.

This sequence joins TRBV15 and TRBJ2-5, with D hard to call. Germline V gene data show CDR1 as LNHNV and CDR2 as YYDKDF (reference sequence). There are 12 residues in the CDR3. V lost 0 bases and J lost 4, with 3 bases in between. The CDR3 region is CATSREGETQYF. In DNA form, the CDR3 reads TGTGCCACCAGCAGAGAAGGAGAGACCCAGTACTTC.

Only a few counts were recorded for this clone. The J gene is TRBJ1-5, the V gene TRBV6-5; no definite D call. The V gene lost 6 bases and the J gene lost 4 bases, with 13 bases spanning the gap. The CDR3 is 14 amino acids. The germline gives CDR1 MNHEY, CDR2 SVGAGI. The CDR3 sequence is CASSPGLGNQPQHF. As DNA, the CDR3 is TGTGCCAGCAGCCCCGGGCTGGGAAATCAGCCCCAGCATTTT.

This clone has only one observation. The CDR3, as DNA: TGCGCCAGCAGCTTTCTGGAGGGAACCTACAATGAGCAGTTCTTC. Its protein product is CASSFLEGTYNEQFF. The V and J genes are TRBV5-1 and TRBJ2-1; maybe TRBD2 (6 bases). V was pared by 2 bases and J by 2 bases, with 11 bases between. Germline V gene data show CDR1 as SGHRS and CDR2 as YFSETQ. This CDR3 contains 15 residues.

This clone was found once. The chain employs TRBV27 and TRBJ1-5, with D maybe TRBD1 (6 bases). Per the germline V gene, CDR1 is MNHEY and CDR2 is SMNVEV (reference sequence). CDR3 length: 15 amino acids. With 6 bases removed from V and 2 bases from J, the gap between germline ends came to 14 bases. CDR3 amino acids: CASSPLDRGNQPQHF. CDR3 in DNA: TGTGCCAGCAGCCCCCTGGACAGAGGCAATCAGCCCCAGCATTTT.

The CDR3 DNA sequence: TGCAGTGCTGGGGACAGCTCTGGAAACACCATATATTTT. It encodes CSAGDSSGNTIYF. The chain couples TRBV29-1 to TRBJ1-3; 7 bases match TRBD1. CDR1 is SQVTM and CDR2 is ANQGSEA in the germline V gene. The CDR3 loop spans 13 amino acids.

The V gene is TRBV30, the J gene TRBJ1-5, with 7 bases aligning to TRBD1. V lost 1 base and J lost 5; bases outside the gene matches: 8. Germline CDR1 reads GTSNPN; CDR2 reads SVGIG (reference sequence). This CDR3 region has 15 residues. In DNA, the CDR3 is TGTGCCTGGAGTGGAGGAGGGGGCGGGTATCAGCCCCAGCATTTT. Translated: CAWSGGGGGYQPQHF.

The genes are TRBV11-2 and TRBJ2-1, with TRBD2 matching over 9 bases. Germline V gene sequence: CDR1 SGHAT, CDR2 FQNNGV. V dropped 2 bases and J dropped 4; count of bases not matched to a gene: 12. The CDR3 length is 18 residues. Written as DNA, the CDR3 is TGTGCCAGCAGCTTAAGCGGGGGGCCTTCCCCTCCTTACAATGAGCAGTTCTTC. Protein product: CASSLSGGPSPPYNEQFF.

This chain connects TRBV2 to TRBJ1-1; TRBD1 is a possible D gene (5 bases). Germline lookup yields CDR1 SNHLY and CDR2 FYNNEI. Trimming cost V 8 bases and J 0 bases, with 16 bases left between them. This CDR3 is built from 15 residues. CDR3 amino acids: CASSIDSPMNTEAFF. Here the CDR3 DNA reads TGTGCCAGCTCTATCGACAGCCCCATGAACACTGAAGCTTTCTTT.

The V call is TRBV5-1, the J call TRBJ2-3; 7 positions match TRBD2. The junction had 9 bases not matched to a gene; V was cut back by 0 bases and J by 2 bases. Germline assignment: CDR1 SGHRS and CDR2 YFSETQ. The length of the CDR3 is 17 residues. The CDR3 here is CASSLDLILAITDTQYF. The CDR3 DNA is TGCGCCAGCAGCTTGGACCTCATACTAGCGATCACAGATACGCAGTATTTT.

The rearrangement uses TRBV7-2 and TRBJ2-5; a weak D match, TRBD1 (5 bases). Trimming took off 1 base at V and 6 bases at J, with 15 bases between the two ends. Germline V CDR1 and CDR2: SGHTA, FQGNSA. This CDR3 has 15 amino acids. For the CDR3, the DNA is TGTGCCAGCAGCTTAGGGCAACAGGTGGGGAAGACCCAGTACTTC. Translated, it gives CASSLGQQVGKTQYF. Full variable domain (missing parts from reference TRBV7-2 and TRBJ2-5): GAGVSQSPSNKVTEKGKDVELRCDPISGHTALYWYRQSLGQGLEFLIYFQGNSAPDKSGLPSDRFSAERTGGSVSTLTIQRTQQEDSAVYLCASSLGQQVGKTQYFGPGTRLLVL.

This chain uses TRBV15 with TRBJ2-7; D uncertain. This CDR3 comprises 12 residues. V was cut by 1 base and J by 6 bases, with 7 bases left in between. CDR1 LNHNV and CDR2 YYDKDF come from the germline V gene (reference sequence). The CDR3 loop is CATSRAPGEQYF. The CDR3 DNA is TGTGCCACCAGCAGAGCACCGGGCGAGCAGTACTTC. Full variable domain (missing parts from reference TRBV15 and TRBJ2-7): DAMVIQNPRYQVTQFGKPVTLSCSQTLNHNVMYWYQQKSSQAPKLLFHYYDKDFNNEADTPDNFQSRRPNTSFCFLDIRSPGLGDTAMYLCATSRAPGEQYFGPGTRLTVT.

The V call is TRBV7-3, the J call TRBJ1-1, with D possibly TRBD1 on 5 matching bases. V was clipped by 1 base and J by 1 base, with 10 bases between them. The CDR3 is 15 residues long. Germline V gives CDR1 SGHTA, CDR2 FQGTGA. The CDR3 bases are TGTGCCAGCAGCTTAATGGGACTGGGGAACACTGAAGCTTTCTTT. Protein: CASSLMGLGNTEAFF.

The V and J genes are TRBV25-1 and TRBJ2-5, with 11 positions matching TRBD2. CDR1 and CDR2 (germline): MGHDK, SYGVNS. This CDR3 has 15 amino acids. The V gene end was trimmed by 4 bases and the J gene end by 6 bases; junction bases not matched to a gene: 7. CDR3 sequence reads: CASSGRLAGLKTQYF. The CDR3 region has the DNA TGTGCCAGCAGTGGCAGACTAGCGGGACTGAAGACCCAGTACTTC.

The rearrangement joins TRBV7-2 to TRBJ2-4, with 11 bases fitting TRBD2. The J segment lost 3 bases and the V segment lost 5 bases, leaving 9 bases of the junction unmatched. There are 17 residues in the CDR3. The germline V gene encodes CDR1 SGHTA and CDR2 FQGNSA. The CDR3 DNA follows: TGTGCCAGCAGCGCCAAACTAGCGGGAGACGTCAAAAACATTCAGTACTTC. This encodes CASSAKLAGDVKNIQYF.

The chain carries TRBV30 and TRBJ2-3, with D possibly being TRBD1 or TRBD2 (5 bases each). The CDR3 covers 12 residues. V was shortened by 3 bases and J by 6 bases, with 10 bases between the two germline ends. Looked up from germline, CDR1 is GTSNPN and CDR2 is SVGIG (reference sequence). The CDR3 DNA is TGTGCCTGGAGGCCCGAGGGGGATACGCAGTATTTT. Translation: CAWRPEGDTQYF. The whole variable domain, remainder taken from reference TRBV30 and TRBJ2-3, is SQTIHQWPATLVQPVGSPLSLECTVEGTSNPNLYWYRQAAGRGLQLLFYSVGIGQISSEVPQNLSASRPQDRQFILSSKKLLLSDSGFYLCAWRPEGDTQYFGPGTRLTVL.

The chain joins TRBV5-1 to TRBJ2-7; 12 bases align to TRBD1. V lost 2 bases to trimming and J lost 7 bases; unmatched junction nucleotides: 7. The CDR3 loop spans 15 amino acids. CDR1 is SGHRS and CDR2 is YFSETQ in the germline V gene. Here the CDR3 DNA reads TGCGCCAGCAGCTTCCCCGGGACAGGGGGCGAGGAGCAGTACTTC. Translating it yields CASSFPGTGGEEQYF. The whole variable domain, filled in from reference TRBV5-1 and TRBJ2-7, reads KAGVTQTPRYLIKTRGQQVTLSCSPISGHRSVSWYQQTPGQGLQFLFEYFSETQRNKGNFPGRFSGRQFSNSRSEMNVSTLELGDSALYLCASSFPGTGGEEQYFGPGTRLTVT.

This rearrangement joins TRBV12-1 to TRBJ2-1; whether TRBD2, the table's D call, matches the DNA was not checked. TRBV12-1 is a listed pseudogene. This CDR3 comprises 17 residues. CDR3 amino acids: CATELTRTSGSYNEQFF. In nucleotides, the CDR3 is TGTGCCACCGAGCTGACCCGGACCAGCGGGAGTTACAATGAGCAGTTCTTC.

The chain employs TRBV10-3 and TRBJ1-1; D unclear. This CDR3 has 11 residues. Trimming stripped 3 bases from V and 8 bases from J, with 7 bases between. Germline lookup yields CDR1 ENHRY and CDR2 SYGVKD. For the CDR3, the DNA is TGTGCCATCAGTGAATGGCGGGAAGCTTTCTTT. It translates to CAISEWREAFF.

This chain links TRBV27 with TRBJ1-3; the D gene is possibly TRBD1 (6 bases). Trimming pared 7 bases from V and 10 bases from J, leaving 23 bases between. CDR1 and CDR2 (germline): MNHEY, SMNVEV (reference sequence). This CDR3 has 15 amino acids. CDR3 nucleotide sequence: TGTGCCAGCAAACCTTATACAGGGCCCGGGGGAACCATATATTTT. Protein: CASKPYTGPGGTIYF.

V is TRBV6-5 and J is TRBJ2-1; TRBD2 might be the D (7 bases). Germline CDR1 is MNHEY and CDR2 is SVGAGI. CDR3 length: 13 amino acids. V was shortened by 7 bases and J by 9 bases, with 16 bases between the two germline ends. CDR3 sequence: CASTQGGGVEQFF. CDR3 DNA sequence: TGTGCCAGCACACAGGGAGGGGGTGTTGAGCAGTTCTTC.

The V call is TRBV27, the J call TRBJ2-3, with D tentatively TRBD2 (6 bases). Trimming left V 5 bases short and J 7 bases short, with 16 bases between. The CDR3 totals 14 residues. Germline lookup yields CDR1 MNHEY and CDR2 SMNVEV (reference sequence). The CDR3 here is CASSQLRDANTQYF. The CDR3 DNA reads TGTGCCAGCAGTCAACTGCGGGACGCTAATACGCAGTATTTT.

The V and J genes are TRBV5-5 and TRBJ2-1; 9 bases align to TRBD2. The trim removed 5 bases at V and 0 bases at J, leaving 6 bases unmatched. The CDR3 is made up of 16 amino acids. The germline V gene has CDR1 SGHKS and CDR2 YYEKEE (reference sequence). Here the CDR3 DNA reads TGTGCCAGCAGTGGAGGCGGGGGGGCCTCCTACAATGAGCAGTTCTTC. Translated: CASSGGGGASYNEQFF. Using reference TRBV5-5 and TRBJ2-1 for the parts outside the CDR3, the full variable domain is DAGVTQSPTHLIKTRGQQVTLRCSPISGHKSVSWYQQVLGQGPQFIFQYYEKEERGRGNFPDRFSARQFPNYSSELNVNALLLGDSALYLCASSGGGGASYNEQFFGPGTRLTVL.

This clone has just one count. The chain employs TRBV4-3 and TRBJ2-7; 12 bases are shared with TRBD1. CDR1 is LGHNA and CDR2 is YSLEER in the germline V gene. The V and J ends lost 1 base and 7 bases, in that order; junction bases with no gene match: 8. This CDR3 contains 16 residues. CDR3 DNA sequence: TGCGCCAGCAGCCAAGGGTGGGGGACAGGGGGCCGGGAGCAGTACTTC. It translates to CASSQGWGTGGREQYF.

This clone was detected only once. This chain uses TRBV14 with TRBJ2-5, with 8 nucleotides matching TRBD1. The junction had 15 bases not matched to a gene; V was cut back by 1 base and J by 5 bases. CDR1 SGHDN and CDR2 FVKESK come from the germline V gene. This CDR3 is built from 18 residues. CDR3 protein: CASSQVLIRGLSGETQYF. The CDR3 DNA reads TGTGCCAGCAGCCAAGTTCTCATCAGGGGGCTAAGTGGCGAGACCCAGTACTTC.

The chain combines TRBV10-3 with TRBJ1-5; possibly TRBD1 for D (5 bases). The CDR3 totals 13 residues. V dropped 8 bases and J dropped 5 bases, with 13 bases sitting between them. Germline V gene data show CDR1 as ENHRY and CDR2 as SYGVKD. The CDR3 nucleotides are TGTGCCATCGCTAGGGACGGAGATCAGCCCCAGCATTTT. It yields the protein CAIARDGDQPQHF.

The gene calls are TRBV5-1 and TRBJ1-2; D remains unclear. The CDR3 extends over 16 amino acids. CDR1 is SGHRS, CDR2 YFSETQ, per germline. The V gene lost 0 bases and the J gene lost 3 bases, with 15 bases spanning the gap. The CDR3 is CASSLGSLRWDYGYTF. The CDR3, as DNA: TGCGCCAGCAGCTTGGGGTCTCTGAGGTGGGACTATGGCTACACCTTC.